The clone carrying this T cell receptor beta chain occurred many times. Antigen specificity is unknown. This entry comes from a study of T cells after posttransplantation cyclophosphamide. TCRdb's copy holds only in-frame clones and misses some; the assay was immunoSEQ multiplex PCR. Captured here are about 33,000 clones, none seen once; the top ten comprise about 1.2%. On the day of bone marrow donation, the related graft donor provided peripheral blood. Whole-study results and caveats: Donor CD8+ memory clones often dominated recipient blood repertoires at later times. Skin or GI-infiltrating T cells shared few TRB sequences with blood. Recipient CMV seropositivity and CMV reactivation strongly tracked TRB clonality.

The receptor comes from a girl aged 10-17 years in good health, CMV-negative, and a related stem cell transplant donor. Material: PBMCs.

CDR3 DNA: TGTGCCAGCAGCGTAGCAGGGACTAACTATGGCTACACCTTC. Translated: CASSVAGTNYGYTF. V and J are TRBV9 and TRBJ1-2; a possible D gene is TRBD1 (5 bases). V was pared by 0 bases and J by 0 bases, with 6 bases between. Looked up from germline, CDR1 is SGDLS and CDR2 is YYNGEE. This CDR3 comprises 14 residues.